The next 3 T cell receptor beta chains were all read from a single sample in a study of cytotoxic CD8 clonotypes in ibrutinib-treated CLL (dated by TCRdb to the early 2020s). The method behind the library was the immunoSEQ multiplex PCR assay. Here the immuneACCESS table is served through TCRdb, limited to in-frame sequences with V and J called. Missing clones are a known gap in these copies; in checked studies unresolved V genes cover under half, and the rest lacks a known reason. This sample gives over 100,000 clones in total; roughly 88% of them show up just once. The ten largest account for under 2.5% of the sample. Sample time point, as interpreted from the label and publication: around 2 years on ibrutinib. The material sequenced was PBMCs, taken after 24 months of ibrutinib treatment. The source of these receptors is a human donor with chronic lymphocytic leukemia.

The chain has TRBV10-3 and TRBJ1-5; 7 nucleotides line up with TRBD1. This CDR3 comprises 14 residues. Looked up from germline, CDR1 is ENHRY and CDR2 is SYGVKD. Unmatched junction bases numbered 5, after V lost 5 bases and J lost 4 bases. The CDR3: CAISQGQQNQPQHF. CDR3 sequence (DNA): TGTGCCATCAGTCAGGGACAGCAAAATCAGCCCCAGCATTTT.

V is TRBV29-1 and J is TRBJ2-1; TRBD2 matches at 7 bases. The CDR3 contains 14 residues. CDR1 and CDR2 from the germline V gene are SQVTM and ANQGSEA. V lost 6 bases to trimming and J lost 0 bases; unmatched junction nucleotides: 5. CDR3 amino acids: CSVTSASSYNEQFF. CDR3 coding DNA: TGCAGCGTCACTAGCGCTAGCTCCTACAATGAGCAGTTCTTC.

The chain combines TRBV6-1 with TRBJ2-3; 14 nucleotides line up with TRBD2. The CDR3 has 14 residues. J gave up 4 bases and V 7 bases, and 1 base lay outside the gene matches. Germline assignment: CDR1 MNHNS and CDR2 SASEGT. The CDR3 DNA sequence: TGTGCCAGCACGGGACTAGCGGGAGCAGATACGCAGTATTTT. Protein sequence: CASTGLAGADTQYF.